The 32 T cell receptor beta chains reported below all come from one sample, sequenced in a study of blood T cell repertoires in COVID-19. Using immunoSEQ multiplex PCR, the repertoire was profiled, and TCRdb retains in-frame clones only, with some absent. Here the sample spans 150,000 to 200,000 clones, 88% being singletons. The sample was PBMCs or T cells enriched from blood (not recorded which). The source is a woman under 30 who had recovered from COVID-19.

The rearrangement links TRBV6-5 to TRBJ1-3, with 8 bases aligning to TRBD1. The CDR3 extends over 14 amino acids. Germline V gene sequence: CDR1 MNHEY, CDR2 SVGAGI. With V trimmed by 7 bases and J by 8 bases, 10 bases remained unmatched. The DNA of the CDR3 is TGTGCCAGCACCCACAGGGGGGTTACGGACACCATATATTTT. Encoded protein: CASTHRGVTDTIYF.

The chain joins TRBV30 to TRBJ2-7; 7 nucleotides match TRBD1. This CDR3 comprises 13 residues. J was trimmed by 0 bases and V by 4 bases; bases with no gene match: 3. Germline CDR1 and CDR2: GTSNPN and SVGIG (reference sequence). The CDR3 region is CAWTRDSSYEQYF. CDR3 sequence (DNA): TGTGCCTGGACTCGGGACAGCTCCTACGAGCAGTACTTC.

V and J are TRBV6-5 and TRBJ1-3; no clear D. Per germline, CDR1 MNHEY and CDR2 SVGAGI. The germline V and J ends were trimmed by 4 bases and 0 bases, with 7 bases remaining between them. The CDR3 has 14 amino acids. The CDR3: CASSFGDSGNTIYF. For the CDR3, the DNA is TGTGCCAGCAGTTTCGGGGACTCTGGAAACACCATATATTTT.

The gene calls are TRBV6-5 and TRBJ1-6, with 7 bases matching TRBD1. Germline loops: CDR1 MNHEY, CDR2 SVGAGI. Trimming took 2 bases from V and 11 from J; bases not matched to a gene: 6. The CDR3 has 14 residues. CDR3: CASSYRDSLPPLHF. In DNA, the CDR3 is TGTGCCAGCAGTTACCGGGACAGCCTTCCACCCCTCCACTTT.

This chain connects TRBV5-1 to TRBJ2-5, with D possibly TRBD2 on 6 matching bases. The germline V gene has CDR1 SGHRS and CDR2 YFSETQ. The CDR3 is 14 amino acids. V shed 0 bases and J shed 5 bases, with 11 bases lying between them. The CDR3, as DNA: TGCGCCAGCAGCTTGGGTTCAGGGAGGGAGACCCAGTACTTC. Protein: CASSLGSGRETQYF.

The rearrangement uses TRBV29-1 and TRBJ1-1, with TRBD1 matching 10 bases. This CDR3 is built from 13 residues. With V trimmed by 6 bases and J by 4 bases, 5 bases remained unmatched. CDR1 is SQVTM and CDR2 is ANQGSEA in the germline V gene. Here the CDR3 DNA reads TGCAGCGTAGGACAGGGGGGAGCCACTGAAGCTTTCTTT. Translation gives CSVGQGGATEAFF.

The chain employs TRBV4-3 and TRBJ2-2; tentatively, D is TRBD1 (5 bases). Germline assignment: CDR1 LGHNA and CDR2 YSLEER. The CDR3 spans 15 residues. V gave up 3 bases and J gave up 3 bases, with 11 bases separating them. For the CDR3, the DNA is TGCGCCAGCAGCCAGCAGGGCGGTTACACCGGGGAGCTGTTTTTT. Translation: CASSQQGGYTGELFF.

This clone is a singleton in its sample. CDR3 amino acids: CASSILATDSNTEAFF. CDR3 in DNA: TGTGCCAGTAGTATTCTCGCGACAGATTCGAACACTGAAGCTTTCTTT. This chain connects TRBV19 to TRBJ1-1; possible D gene TRBD1, 5 bases. The CDR3 totals 16 residues. V was pared by 3 bases and J by 1 base, with 15 bases between. The V gene's germline CDR1 is LNHDA and CDR2 SQIVND (reference sequence).

The CDR3 reads CASSQDILDINEQFF. The CDR3 bases are TGCGCCAGCAGCCAAGACATCCTAGATATCAATGAGCAGTTCTTC. The chain joins TRBV4-1 to TRBJ2-1, with unresolved D. The V end was cut by 0 bases, the J end by 6 bases, with 12 bases between. Germline V gene sequence: CDR1 MGHRA, CDR2 YSYEKL. There are 15 residues in the CDR3.

The chain couples TRBV10-2 to TRBJ2-3, with TRBD2 matching 7 bases. The CDR3 has 14 amino acids. CDR1 WSHSY and CDR2 SAAADI come from the germline V gene. Trimming removed 6 bases from V and 2 bases from J; junction bases left unmatched: 5. The CDR3 protein is CASSLGGTTDTQYF. CDR3 DNA sequence: TGCGCCAGCAGCCTCGGGGGGACCACAGATACGCAGTATTTT.

The gene calls are TRBV2 and TRBJ2-4, with 11 bases identical to TRBD2. Looked up from germline, CDR1 is SNHLY and CDR2 is FYNNEI. The V segment lost 7 bases and the J segment 8 bases; nucleotides outside the gene matches: 7. This CDR3 contains 14 residues. CDR3 loop: CASKFSGGADIQYF. Written as DNA, the CDR3 is TGTGCCAGCAAGTTTAGCGGGGGGGCCGACATTCAGTACTTC.

The CDR3: CASSEGGLDTGELFF. The DNA for the CDR3 is TGTGCCAGCAGTGAGGGGGGGTTGGACACCGGGGAGCTGTTTTTT. This chain joins TRBV2 and TRBJ2-2; 7 nucleotides agree with TRBD2. V lost 3 bases to trimming and J lost 3 bases; unmatched junction nucleotides: 4. CDR3 length equals 15 residues. The germline V gene has CDR1 SNHLY and CDR2 FYNNEI.

The J gene is TRBJ2-3, the V gene TRBV7-2; weak D call: TRBD1 (5 bases). The CDR3 totals 15 residues. Germline CDR1 reads SGHTA; CDR2 reads FQGNSA. Between the trimmed V and J ends, which lost 5 bases and 4 bases, there was a span of 16 bases. This CDR3 reads CASSGAGIRADTQYF. In nucleotides, the CDR3 is TGTGCCAGCAGCGGCGCAGGGATTCGCGCAGATACGCAGTATTTT. The complete variable domain, with remaining parts taken from reference TRBV7-2 and TRBJ2-3, reads GAGVSQSPSNKVTEKGKDVELRCDPISGHTALYWYRQSLGQGLEFLIYFQGNSAPDKSGLPSDRFSAERTGGSVSTLTIQRTQQEDSAVYLCASSGAGIRADTQYFGPGTRLTVL.

The chain employs TRBV2 and TRBJ1-5, with a tentative D call TRBD1 (6 bases). The CDR3 spans 16 residues. Looked up from germline, CDR1 is SNHLY and CDR2 is FYNNEI. The V and J ends lost 7 bases and 0 bases respectively, with 16 bases between them. CDR3 nucleotides: TGTGCCAGCACCGACGGGACACTGTATAGCAATCAGCCCCAGCATTTT. Its protein is CASTDGTLYSNQPQHF.

The chain uses TRBV28 and TRBJ2-7; TRBD2 is a possible D gene (5 bases). V lost 0 bases, J lost 5 bases, and 11 bases lay in between. This CDR3 is built from 14 residues. Germline V gene lookup returns CDR1 MDHEN and CDR2 SYDVKM. This CDR3 is CASSLWGSGNEQYF. CDR3 nucleotides: TGTGCCAGCAGTTTATGGGGTTCGGGGAACGAGCAGTACTTC.

The chain couples TRBV6-5 to TRBJ1-5, with D unclear. Trimming stripped 5 bases from V and 9 bases from J, with 17 bases between. CDR3 length equals 14 residues. Germline V gives CDR1 MNHEY, CDR2 SVGAGI. Here the CDR3 reads CASSTLESKAPQHF. CDR3 sequence (DNA): TGTGCCAGCAGTACGCTGGAGTCGAAGGCGCCCCAGCATTTT.

This chain uses TRBV28 with TRBJ1-5, with 7 nucleotides matching TRBD1. The V gene end was trimmed by 6 bases and the J gene end by 0 bases; junction bases not matched to a gene: 14. This CDR3 has 18 amino acids. Germline lookup yields CDR1 MDHEN and CDR2 SYDVKM. CDR3 nucleotide sequence: TGTGCCAGCAGACGGCGTTGGGACAGCTTATATAGCAATCAGCCCCAGCATTTT. Translating gives CASRRRWDSLYSNQPQHF.

The chain links TRBV2 to TRBJ2-1, with a weak D call TRBD2 (9 bases). Germline CDR1 SNHLY, CDR2 FYNNEI. CDR3 length: 21 amino acids. V was trimmed by 6 bases and J by 5 bases, leaving 35 bases between them. The CDR3 reads CASRDIPGGLAGGPAHNEQFF. CDR3 DNA sequence: TGTGCCAGCAGGGATATCCCAGGGGGCTTGGCGGGAGGGCCGGCTCACAATGAGCAGTTCTTC.

This clone occurred once. The J gene is TRBJ2-2, the V gene TRBV9, with D tentatively TRBD1 (6 bases). Per the germline V gene, CDR1 is SGDLS and CDR2 is YYNGEE. This CDR3 contains 16 residues. Between the trimmed V and J ends, which lost 3 bases and 6 bases, there was a span of 18 bases. The CDR3 loop is CASSAPGTNLAGELFF. CDR3 DNA: TGTGCCAGCAGCGCGCCCGGGACAAACTTGGCCGGGGAGCTGTTTTTT.

The V call is TRBV7-9, the J call TRBJ1-5; D not resolved. The V end lost 4 bases, the J end lost 1 base, and 8 bases lay between the germline ends. Germline V gives CDR1 SEHNR, CDR2 FQNEAQ (reference sequence). This CDR3 spans 14 amino acids. Here the CDR3 DNA reads TGTGCCAGCAGCTCTTTGGAGAGCAATCAGCCCCAGCATTTT. It translates to CASSSLESNQPQHF.

In its sample, this clone was seen once. The J gene is TRBJ1-1, the V gene TRBV7-3, with D perhaps matching TRBD1 (6 bases). The CDR3 totals 13 residues. From germline, CDR1 is SGHTA and CDR2 FQGTGA. V lost 3 bases and J lost 5, with 10 bases in between. The chain's CDR3 is CASSFPGQTEAFF. As DNA, the CDR3 is TGTGCCAGCAGCTTCCCGGGACAAACTGAAGCTTTCTTT.

The rearrangement links TRBV5-1 to TRBJ2-2; weak D call: TRBD2 (6 bases). Deletions cut 4 bases from V and 3 bases from J, with 16 bases between. Looked up from germline, CDR1 is SGHRS and CDR2 is YFSETQ. The CDR3 is 16 residues long. CDR3 amino acids: CASSPPASAYTGELFF. The CDR3 region has the DNA TGCGCCAGCAGCCCTCCGGCTAGCGCGTACACCGGGGAGCTGTTTTTT.

This chain joins TRBV6-5 and TRBJ1-2; D is unclear. The CDR3 has 11 amino acids. The germline V gene encodes CDR1 MNHEY and CDR2 SVGAGI. Trimming shortened V by 7 bases and J by 6 bases, and 9 bases separated the two germline ends. CDR3 nucleotides: TGTGCCAGCAAGCGGAAGAATGGCTACACCTTC. Its translation is CASKRKNGYTF.

This clone was counted only a few times. This chain uses TRBV2 with TRBJ2-5; 7 bases are shared with TRBD1. This CDR3 region has 13 residues. CDR1 is SNHLY, CDR2 FYNNEI, per germline. The V segment lost 7 bases and the J segment 2 bases; nucleotides outside the gene matches: 4. The CDR3 DNA follows: TGTGCCAGCAAGAGGGGACAGCAAGAGACCCAGTACTTC. It encodes CASKRGQQETQYF.

The chain couples TRBV11-1 to TRBJ1-1; no definite D call. The V end lost 0 bases, the J end lost 7 bases, and 9 bases lay between the germline ends. The CDR3 extends over 13 amino acids. Germline V gene sequence: CDR1 SGHAT, CDR2 FQDESV (reference sequence). CDR3 nucleotide sequence: TGTGCCAGCAGCTTAGCGTATGCGGTTGAAGCTTTCTTT. As protein: CASSLAYAVEAFF. Full variable domain (missing parts from reference TRBV11-1 and TRBJ1-1): EAEVAQSPRYKITEKSQAVAFWCDPISGHATLYWYRQILGQGPELLVQFQDESVVDDSQLPKDRFSAERLKGVDSTLKIQPAELGDSAMYLCASSLAYAVEAFFGQGTRLTVV.

The chain carries TRBV28 and TRBJ2-3, with 9 bases matching TRBD2. J lost 2 bases, V lost 5 bases, and 8 bases had no gene match. CDR1 and CDR2 from the germline V gene are MDHEN and SYDVKM. The CDR3 is 16 residues long. CDR3 sequence: CASSPPAGGPTDTQYF. CDR3 DNA sequence: TGTGCCAGCAGTCCCCCCGCGGGGGGGCCCACAGATACGCAGTATTTT.

V gene TRBV9 combines with J gene TRBJ2-1; 7 nucleotides agree with TRBD2. CDR3 size: 18 residues. The J segment lost 0 bases and the V segment lost 3 bases, leaving 12 bases of the junction unmatched. In germline, CDR1 is SGDLS, CDR2 YYNGEE. In nucleotides, the CDR3 is TGTGCCAGCAGCGAGCCCCTCGTAGCGGGCCCCTCCTACAATGAGCAGTTCTTC. It is translated as CASSEPLVAGPSYNEQFF.

This chain connects TRBV30 to TRBJ1-2; tentative D call: TRBD1 (5 bases). The CDR3 length is 12 residues. Per germline, CDR1 GTSNPN and CDR2 SVGIG (reference sequence). The V gene lost 4 bases and the J gene lost 6 bases, with 12 bases spanning the gap. The CDR3 sequence: CAWKPGQNGYTF. The CDR3 DNA reads TGTGCCTGGAAACCAGGGCAGAATGGCTACACCTTC.

This rearrangement joins TRBV13 to TRBJ2-3; 11 bases map to TRBD2. With V trimmed by 4 bases and J by 0 bases, 6 bases remained unmatched. Germline V lookup: CDR1 PRHDT, CDR2 FYEKMQ (reference sequence). The CDR3 spans 17 residues. The CDR3 is CASSSRLAGTSTDTQYF. The CDR3 nucleotides are TGTGCCAGCAGCTCCCGACTAGCGGGGACTAGCACAGATACGCAGTATTTT.

This chain links TRBV27 with TRBJ2-7, with TRBD1 matching 9 bases. CDR1 and CDR2 from the germline V gene are MNHEY and SMNVEV (reference sequence). This CDR3 has 14 amino acids. With 7 bases clipped from V and 1 base from J, the junction kept 5 bases outside the gene matches. The CDR3 DNA is TGTGCCAGCAAAAGAGGGACAGGGTCCTACGAGCAGTACTTC. Amino acids: CASKRGTGSYEQYF.

The chain links TRBV10-3 to TRBJ2-7, with TRBD2 identical over 8 bases. The CDR3 runs to 13 residues. The J segment lost 5 bases and the V segment lost 11 bases, leaving 11 bases of the junction unmatched. From germline, CDR1 is ENHRY and CDR2 SYGVKD. In DNA, the CDR3 is TGTGCCTGCGGGGGGTCACCGGCAAACGAGCAGTACTTC. Residues: CACGGSPANEQYF.

This clone was found a few times. The gene calls are TRBV5-6 and TRBJ1-2; 7 bases agree with TRBD1. This CDR3 is 12 amino acids long. Germline V gene lookup returns CDR1 SGHDT and CDR2 YYEEEE. The trim removed 7 bases at V and 8 bases at J, leaving 8 bases unmatched. CDR3 loop: CASGRGAEGYTF. The CDR3 DNA is TGTGCCAGCGGCAGGGGGGCGGAGGGCTACACCTTC.